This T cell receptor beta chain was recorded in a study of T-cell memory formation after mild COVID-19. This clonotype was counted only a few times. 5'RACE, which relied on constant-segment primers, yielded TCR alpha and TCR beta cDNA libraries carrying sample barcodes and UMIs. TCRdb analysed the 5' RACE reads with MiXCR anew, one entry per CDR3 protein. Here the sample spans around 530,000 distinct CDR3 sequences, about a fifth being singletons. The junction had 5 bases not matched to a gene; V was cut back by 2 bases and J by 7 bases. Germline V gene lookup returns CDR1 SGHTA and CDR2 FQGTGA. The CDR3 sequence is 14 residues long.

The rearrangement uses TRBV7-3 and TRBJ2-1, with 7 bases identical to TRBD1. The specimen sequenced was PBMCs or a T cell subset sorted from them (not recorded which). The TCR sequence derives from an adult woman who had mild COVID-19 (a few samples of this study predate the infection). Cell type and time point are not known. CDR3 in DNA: TGTGCCAGCAGCTTAGGGACAGTGGCGAATGAGCAGTTCTTC. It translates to CASSLGTVANEQFF.